The rows below give T cell receptor beta chains drawn from one sample of a study of immune cell composition in non-small cell lung cancer. Some clones are missing from TCRdb's copy, which holds only in-frame ones; the method was immunoSEQ multiplex PCR. In the table there are more than 11,000 clones, approximately 81% of which are singletons. The sample was lung tumor tissue. These receptors were obtained from a human donor with non-small cell lung cancer. Each CDR3 is given with its conserved first and last residue. Each record gives: D gene, V gene, J gene, clone size, CDR3 DNA, CDR3 protein. A D gene is named only where the DNA matches it firmly. Clone sizes are given selectively: once, few, many, or a class where the clone is expanded.

>TRBD2|TRBV19|TRBJ2-1|medium-sized
TGTGCCAGTATGTTTGGAGCGGGGCGATACAATGAGCAGTTCTTC
CASMFGAGRYNEQFF
>TRBD2|TRBV9|TRBJ2-5|.
TGTGCCAGCAGCGTAGTGAGCGGGGACCATGGGTACCAAGAGACCCAGTACTTC
CASSVVSGDHGYQETQYF
>TRBD2|TRBV5-4|TRBJ2-5|.
TGTGCCAGCAGCTTTCTAGCGGGAGAGACCCAGTACTTC
CASSFLAGETQYF
>TRBD1|TRBV4-2|TRBJ1-1|.
TGTGCCAGCAGCCTCTCTACAGGGGACACTGAAGCTTTCTTT
CASSLSTGDTEAFF
>.|TRBV19|TRBJ2-7|.
TGTGCCAGTAGTATTAGGCGCGGGAATACCTACGAGCAGTACTTC
CASSIRRGNTYEQYF
>.|TRBV6-5|TRBJ1-3|.
TGTGCCAGCAGTTACTCCGGGACTGGAAACACCATATATTTT
CASSYSGTGNTIYF
>TRBD2|TRBV5-6|TRBJ2-1|medium-sized
TGTGCCAGCATCCGGACTAGCGGGAGTCCCAACAATGAGCAGTTCTTC
CASIRTSGSPNNEQFF
>.|TRBV28|TRBJ1-2|.
TGTGCCAGCAGTTTGCAGGGGTCGGTTGGCTACACCTTC
CASSLQGSVGYTF
>.|TRBV6-7|TRBJ1-1|.
TGTGCCAGCAGCCGGGGGGGGGATTACTGGTCCGAAGCTTTCTTT
CASSRGGDYWSEAFF
>TRBD2|TRBV7-3|TRBJ2-1|.
TGTGCCAGCAGCTCGGGGACTAGCGGCACCTACAATGAGCAGTTCTTC
CASSSGTSGTYNEQFF
>.|TRBV18|TRBJ2-5|.
TGTGCCAGCTCACCCCGGGACTTCCAAGAGACCCAGTACTTC
CASSPRDFQETQYF
>.|TRBV28|TRBJ2-1|once
TGTGCCAGCAGACCCCCAGCGGCGGATGAGCAGTTCTTC
CASRPPAADEQFF
>.|TRBV6-6|TRBJ1-5|.
TGTGCCAGCAGTTACCCGGGGGGCACCCAGCCCCAGCATTTT
CASSYPGGTQPQHF
>.|TRBV4-2|TRBJ2-5|.
TGTGCCAGCAGCGCCGGACAGAGAGAAGAGACCCAGTACTTC
CASSAGQREETQYF
>.|TRBV6-1|TRBJ1-5|.
TGTGCCAGCACGCGGGGTGATGGCAATCAGCCCCAGCATTTT
CASTRGDGNQPQHF
>.|TRBV30|TRBJ2-2|.
TGTGCCTGGAGTGTAAGAGGGGGGTGGACATCCTCGGGCACCGGGGAGCTGTTTTTT
CAWSVRGGWTSSGTGELFF
>TRBD2|TRBV5-1|TRBJ2-5|.
TGCGCCAGCAGCTTGGGTCTAGCGGGAGAGACCCAGTACTTC
CASSLGLAGETQYF
>.|TRBV11-1|TRBJ1-1|.
TGTGCCAGCAGCTTTTACAGGGAGAACACTGAAGCTTTCTTT
CASSFYRENTEAFF
>.|TRBV7-3|TRBJ2-5|.
TGTGCCAGCAGTCAAGGGACCGGGGGGACCCAGTACTTC
CASSQGTGGTQYF
>.|TRBV2|TRBJ1-4|.
TGTGCCAGCAGACAGGGAGGTGGGGAAAAACTGTTTTTT
CASRQGGGEKLFF
>.|TRBV11-3|TRBJ2-1|once
TGTGCCAGCAGCCCTAACTTGTCCTACAATGAGCAGCTCTTC
CASSPNLSYNEQLF
>.|TRBV10-1|TRBJ2-1|.
TGCGCCAGCAGTGAGCAGAACAATGAGCAGTTCTTC
CASSEQNNEQFF
>.|TRBV7-6|TRBJ1-3|.
TGTGCCAGCAGCTTACAGGCCGCCGGCACCATATATTTT
CASSLQAAGTIYF